Reported below is one T cell receptor (beta chain). Autoimmune disease history or systemic immunosuppression led to patient exclusion. The data were produced by immunoSEQ multiplex PCR, yet TCRdb's version contains in-frame clones alone and is incomplete. This sample carries approximately 69,000 clones, roughly 84% of them seen once, and the ten largest clones take 7.5% to 9%. The V gene lost 1 base and the J gene lost 0 bases, with 9 bases spanning the gap. The CDR3 is 16 residues long. Germline CDR1 SGHTA, CDR2 FQGTGA. This sample is part of a study of OX40 agonist ivuxolimab in advanced cancers. About the study: Dose-escalation patients were diagnosed with hepatocellular carcinoma, melanoma, renal cell cancer or head and neck cancer. Enrollees could have had prior anti-PD-1, anti-PD-L1 or anti-CTLA-4 therapy, which 40% had received.

J is TRBJ1-4 and V is TRBV7-3; no definite D call. Material: CD4+ or CD8+ T cells sorted from blood, obtained in a trial of the OX40 agonist ivuxolimab. The sequence was collected from an adult with an advanced solid tumor such as melanoma, head and neck, liver or kidney cancer. The DNA of the CDR3 is TGTGCCAGCAGCTTAAGCGGTGGGGCAACTAATGAAAAACTGTTTTTT. This codes for CASSLSGGATNEKLFF.